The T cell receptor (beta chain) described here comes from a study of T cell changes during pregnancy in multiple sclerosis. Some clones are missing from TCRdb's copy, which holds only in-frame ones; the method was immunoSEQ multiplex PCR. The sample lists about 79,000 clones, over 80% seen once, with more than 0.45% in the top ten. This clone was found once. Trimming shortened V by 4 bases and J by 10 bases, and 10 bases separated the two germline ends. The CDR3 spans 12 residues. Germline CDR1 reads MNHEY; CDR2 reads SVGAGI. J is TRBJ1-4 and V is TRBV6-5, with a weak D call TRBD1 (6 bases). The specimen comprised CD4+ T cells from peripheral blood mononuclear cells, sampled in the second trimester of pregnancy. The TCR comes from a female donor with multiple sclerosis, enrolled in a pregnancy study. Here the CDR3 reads CASSSEQGKLFF. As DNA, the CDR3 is TGTGCCAGCAGTTCCGAACAGGGAAAACTGTTTTTT.